This T cell receptor (beta chain) stems from a study of blood T cell repertoires in COVID-19. Study as a whole: Sources were T cells, B-cell-depleted T cells, or PBMCs; the material itself was cDNA or gDNA.

Those enrolled in Seattle joined during active infection and were followed longitudinally afterward. This clone showed up just once. Sequenced by immunoSEQ multiplex PCR; TCRdb stores in-frame clones only, minus some. This table holds roughly 230,000 clones, about nine tenths found once. The V segment lost 2 bases and the J segment 0 bases; nucleotides outside the gene matches: 9. Germline lookup yields CDR1 PRHDT and CDR2 FYEKMQ (reference sequence). The CDR3 loop spans 18 amino acids. The receptor was isolated from a man aged 30 to 45 with COVID-19, enrolled during active disease. The V call is TRBV13, the J call TRBJ2-1; 8 positions match TRBD2. The sequencing input was peripheral blood. This chain's CDR3 is CASSLSSLAALSYNEQFF. DNA of the CDR3: TGTGCCAGCAGCTTAAGTTCACTAGCGGCCCTCTCCTACAATGAGCAGTTCTTC.